This T cell receptor beta chain was observed in a study of blood T cells in healthy people across ages. Study-level findings and limits: Expanded clonotype changes were possibly confounded by unknown donor CMV status. Higher diversity and more naive CD4+ cells were features of long-lived donors, compared to aged donors. Roughly linearly, TCR beta diversity per million T cells fell as age increased.

Trimming cost V 5 bases and J 2 bases, with 13 bases left between them. The CDR3 is 14 residues long. Germline V CDR1 and CDR2: MNHEY, SVGEGT. This clonotype was counted between two and nine times. Its cognate antigen is unknown. The second PCR ran about 6 to 12 cycles with a sample-barcoded 5' primer and J-beta primers. TCRdb re-analysed the 5' RACE reads in MiXCR, keeping a single row per CDR3 protein. Among around 1,500,000 distinct CDR3 sequences listed, 35% to 45% were seen once. The sample was blood. This receptor was obtained from a young woman in good health. The chain combines TRBV6-2 or TRBV6-3 with TRBJ2-7, with D unresolved. Here the CDR3 DNA reads TGTGCCAGCAGTCTGACGCTTCGGACCTACGAGCAGTACTTC. Residues: CASSLTLRTYEQYF.